These 14 T cell receptor beta chains originate from one sample sequenced in a study of shared clonotypes between healthy human individuals. Assay: immunoSEQ multiplex PCR; the TCRdb copy retains only in-frame clones and omits some. Among more than 900,000 clones listed, roughly 74% were seen once. The sample consisted of memory CD4+ T cells from PBMCs. Subset reported: CD45RA-negative fraction. Receptors were obtained from a man in his late teens or twenties in good health. Some clones in this sample may be carry-over from other donors' samples.

In this sample, this clone turned up many times. The V gene is TRBV28, the J gene TRBJ1-2, with 7 positions matching TRBD1. Germline V CDR1 and CDR2: MDHEN, SYDVKM. The CDR3 sequence is 12 residues long. The V gene end was trimmed by 8 bases and the J gene end by 7 bases; junction bases not matched to a gene: 7. The CDR3 DNA reads as TGTGCCAGCGAGAGGTCAGGGGGTGGCTACACCTTC. Encoded protein: CASERSGGGYTF.

V gene TRBV6-5 combines with J gene TRBJ1-1; maybe TRBD1 (6 bases). Looked up from germline, CDR1 is MNHEY and CDR2 is SVGAGI. The CDR3 sequence is 16 residues long. V was clipped by 2 bases and J by 0 bases, with 13 bases between them. The CDR3: CASSYGQQGLNTEAFF. CDR3 DNA sequence: TGTGCCAGCAGTTACGGCCAACAGGGACTGAACACTGAAGCTTTCTTT.

CDR3 sequence: CASSAPTGARPGDTQYF. The CDR3 DNA is TGTGCCAGCAGCGCCCCGACAGGGGCCCGCCCCGGGGATACGCAGTATTTT. The chain couples TRBV7-9 to TRBJ2-3; 8 nucleotides align to TRBD1. The germline gives CDR1 SEHNR, CDR2 FQNEAQ (reference sequence). V lost 5 bases, J lost 6 bases, and 16 bases stayed unmatched. CDR3 size: 17 residues. Supplemented by reference TRBV7-9 and TRBJ2-3, the full variable domain reads DTGVSQNPRHKITKRGQNVTFRCDPISEHNRLYWYRQTLGQGPEFLTYFQNEAQLEKSRLLSDRFSAERPKGSFSTLEIQRTEQGDSAMYLCASSAPTGARPGDTQYFGPGTRLTVL.

This chain joins TRBV4-1 and TRBJ2-1, with TRBD2 as a possible D gene (6 bases). CDR3 length: 15 amino acids. V was trimmed by 3 bases and J by 2 bases, leaving 11 bases between them. Germline V gives CDR1 MGHRA, CDR2 YSYEKL. For the CDR3, the DNA is TGCGCCAGCAGCCAGGGGGGACTGACCTACAATGAGCAGTTCTTC. Its translation: CASSQGGLTYNEQFF.

The V and J genes are TRBV28 and TRBJ2-5, with TRBD2 as a possible D gene (5 bases). From germline, CDR1 is MDHEN and CDR2 SYDVKM. The CDR3 sequence is 14 residues long. The V and J ends lost 2 bases and 0 bases respectively, with 7 bases between them. CDR3 loop: CASSLNSDQETQYF. CDR3 bases: TGTGCCAGCAGTTTAAATAGCGACCAAGAGACCCAGTACTTC.

This clone appeared a single time. The gene calls are TRBV9 and TRBJ2-5; D remains unclear. V lost 4 bases and J lost 6, with 13 bases in between. In germline, CDR1 is SGDLS, CDR2 YYNGEE. This CDR3 comprises 13 residues. The CDR3 reads CASSRSGWKTQYF. The CDR3 DNA is TGTGCCAGCAGCCGCAGTGGGTGGAAGACCCAGTACTTC.

The rearrangement links TRBV18 to TRBJ1-1, with D tentatively TRBD1 (5 bases). Trimming left V 1 base short and J 5 bases short, with 14 bases between. This CDR3 has 15 amino acids. CDR1 is KGHSH, CDR2 LQKENI, per germline. CDR3 loop: CASSPRYEGSTEAFF. As DNA, the CDR3 is TGTGCCAGCTCACCACGGTACGAGGGGTCGACTGAAGCTTTCTTT.

This chain joins TRBV5-1 and TRBJ2-7; the D gene is possibly TRBD2 (5 bases). With 3 bases removed from V and 5 bases from J, the gap between germline ends came to 15 bases. Germline CDR1 reads SGHRS; CDR2 reads YFSETQ. The CDR3 is 14 residues long. The CDR3 here is CASSSLVANHEQYF. In nucleotides, the CDR3 is TGCGCCAGCAGCTCCCTCGTAGCGAACCACGAGCAGTACTTC.

CDR3 protein: CASSKRQGGMNTEAFF. The CDR3 nucleotides are TGTGCCAGCAGTAAAAGACAGGGCGGGATGAACACTGAAGCTTTCTTT. The rearrangement joins TRBV27 to TRBJ1-1; TRBD1 matches 7 bases. Germline loops: CDR1 MNHEY, CDR2 SMNVEV (reference sequence). The V and J ends lost 5 bases and 0 bases, in that order; junction bases with no gene match: 9. CDR3 length: 16 amino acids.

This clone was seen more than once but under ten times. The V gene is TRBV18, the J gene TRBJ2-2; TRBD2 is a possible D gene (6 bases). Trimming cost V 3 bases and J 4 bases, with 18 bases left between them. Looked up from germline, CDR1 is KGHSH and CDR2 is LQKENI. The CDR3 loop spans 17 amino acids. Here the CDR3 reads CASSPPTGVRGTGELFF. Here the CDR3 DNA reads TGTGCCAGCTCACCCCCTACGGGAGTGAGAGGCACCGGGGAGCTGTTTTTT.

There are many counts of this clone. This sequence joins TRBV9 and TRBJ1-5, with 7 bases fitting TRBD1. Germline-derived CDR1 and CDR2 are SGDLS and YYNGEE. V trimming: 2 bases; J trimming: 6 bases; junction bases outside the gene matches: 8. The CDR3 sequence is 15 residues long. CDR3 amino acids: CASSVTGTATQPQHF. The CDR3, as DNA: TGTGCCAGCAGCGTTACCGGGACAGCTACTCAGCCCCAGCATTTT.

The count of this clone is one. The chain recombines TRBV15 with TRBJ2-3; D call uncertain. V was trimmed by 2 bases and J by 4 bases, leaving 19 bases between them. CDR3 length: 17 residues. Germline V CDR1 and CDR2: LNHNV, YYDKDF (reference sequence). Here the CDR3 reads CATSRHMDPQHPDTQYF. The DNA of the CDR3 is TGTGCCACCAGCAGACATATGGACCCTCAGCACCCAGATACGCAGTATTTT.

The chain has TRBV18 and TRBJ1-3; 7 nucleotides match TRBD1. The CDR3 spans 16 residues. Germline assignment: CDR1 KGHSH and CDR2 LQKENI. J gave up 2 bases and V 6 bases, and 10 bases lay outside the gene matches. In nucleotides, the CDR3 is TGTGCCAGCTCTCAAAACCGCCAGGGGGCTGGAAACACCATATATTTT. Protein: CASSQNRQGAGNTIYF. Full variable domain (missing parts from reference TRBV18 and TRBJ1-3): NAGVMQNPRHLVRRRGQEARLRCSPMKGHSHVYWYRQLPEEGLKFMVYLQKENIIDESGMPKERFSAEFPKEGPSILRIQQVVRGDSAAYFCASSQNRQGAGNTIYFGEGSWLTVV.

V usage is TRBV5-6 and J usage is TRBJ2-1; TRBD1 aligns across 10 bases. With 4 bases clipped from V and 9 bases from J, the junction kept 10 bases outside the gene matches. Germline lookup yields CDR1 SGHDT and CDR2 YYEEEE. The CDR3 has 15 amino acids. DNA of the CDR3: TGTGCCAGCAGCGACAGGGGGCAGGTCGTCCGTGAGCAGTTCTTC. It yields the protein CASSDRGQVVREQFF.